The rows below give T cell receptor beta chains drawn from one sample of a study of cytomegalovirus exposure and HLA in healthy donors. Libraries were prepared by immunoSEQ multiplex PCR; TCRdb keeps only in-frame clonotypes and omits some of them. Altogether under 250,000 clones are present, almost 85% being singletons, with the ten largest covering 2% to 2.5%. Sequenced sample: PBMCs. These receptors all come from a woman aged 45-65 years in good health and CMV-seronegative. Each CDR3 is given with its conserved first and last residue. The D gene is left open where the match is weak. Clone size is given for some rows only: seen once, a few or many times, or a class if the clone is expanded.

size	V	J	D	CDR3	DNA
.	TRBV6-5	TRBJ2-2	.	CASTGNTGELFF	TGTGCCAGCACGGGGAACACCGGGGAGCTGTTTTTT
.	TRBV6-6	TRBJ2-2	.	CASNRAEGMNTGELFF	TGTGCCAGCAACCGAGCGGAGGGTATGAACACCGGGGAGCTGTTTTTT
.	TRBV11-3	TRBJ2-7	.	CASSLLDRYEQYF	TGTGCCAGCAGCTTACTAGACAGATACGAGCAGTACTTC
.	TRBV6-1	TRBJ2-5	TRBD1	CASSQGTGLEVGETQYF	TGTGCCAGCAGTCAAGGGACAGGGTTAGAAGTTGGCGAGACCCAGTACTTC
.	TRBV6-5	TRBJ1-5	.	CASSFIQDLSNQPQHF	TGTGCCAGCAGTTTCATCCAGGATTTGAGCAATCAGCCCCAGCATTTT
once	TRBV21-1	TRBJ1-2	.	CASSKGRAGQGVYGYTF	TGTGCCAGCAGCAAAGGGAGGGCGGGACAGGGGGTGTATGGCTACACCTTC
.	TRBV2	TRBJ2-1	TRBD2	CASSEAGASGSIPYNEQFF	TGTGCCAGCAGTGAAGCAGGTGCTAGCGGGAGTATCCCCTACAATGAGCAGTTCTTC
.	TRBV11-3	TRBJ2-1	.	CASSSGLSLYNEQFF	TGTGCCAGCAGCTCGGGACTTAGCCTCTACAATGAGCAGTTCTTC
.	TRBV28	TRBJ1-5	.	CASSTLHRQANQPQHF	TGTGCCAGCAGTACCCTCCACCGACAGGCCAATCAGCCCCAGCATTTT
.	TRBV18	TRBJ2-2	.	CASSRQFLDTGELFF	TGTGCCAGCTCACGACAATTCCTGGACACCGGGGAGCTGTTTTTT
.	TRBV7-9	TRBJ2-1	.	CSSTLRGSNEQFF	TGTTCCAGCACCCTAAGGGGGAGCAATGAGCAGTTCTTC
.	TRBV27	TRBJ2-2	TRBD2	CATVLGLAFLDTGELFF	TGTGCCACCGTCCTCGGACTAGCCTTCTTGGACACCGGGGAGCTGTTTTTT
once	TRBV5-1	TRBJ1-2	.	CASSPEAPISGYTF	TGCGCCAGCAGCCCGGAAGCGCCAATCAGTGGCTACACCTTC
.	TRBV10-3	TRBJ2-1	TRBD2	CAISESGTSGREGDEQFF	TGTGCCATCAGTGAGTCGGGGACTAGCGGGAGGGAGGGAGATGAGCAGTTCTTC
.	TRBV6-6	TRBJ1-5	TRBD1	CASSYGDRISNQPQHF	TGTGCCAGCAGTTACGGGGACAGGATTAGCAATCAGCCCCAGCATTTT
.	TRBV7-2	TRBJ1-1	TRBD1	CASSLAGTATEAFF	TGTGCCAGCAGCTTAGCAGGGACAGCCACTGAAGCTTTCTTT
few	TRBV2	TRBJ2-1	.	CASSDGGPSYNEQFF	TGTGCCAGCAGTGATGGCGGGCCCTCCTACAATGAGCAGTTCTTC
.	TRBV5-5	TRBJ2-2	TRBD1	CASSFLDRTTGELFF	TGTGCCAGCAGCTTCCTGGACAGGACAACCGGGGAGCTGTTTTTT
few	TRBV21-1	TRBJ2-7	.	CASSKVQGDCYEQYF	TGTGCCAGCAGCAAAGTACAGGGAGATTGCTACGAGCAGTACTTC
.	TRBV4-1	TRBJ1-5	TRBD1	CASSQGRAGGRNQPQHF	TGCGCCAGCAGCCAAGGGCGGGCAGGGGGCAGGAATCAGCCCCAGCATTTT
.	TRBV7-9	TRBJ1-2	.	CASSLGAAWKGYTF	TGTGCCAGCAGCTTAGGGGCAGCCTGGAAGGGCTACACCTTC
.	TRBV7-6	TRBJ2-2	TRBD2	CASGGTSGITMESGELFF	TGTGCCAGCGGCGGGACTAGCGGGATTACCATGGAGTCCGGGGAGCTGTTTTTT
.	TRBV5-8	TRBJ1-5	.	CASSLEGRGNSNQPQHF	TGTGCCAGCAGCTTGGAGGGAAGGGGTAATAGCAATCAGCCCCAGCATTTT
.	TRBV30	TRBJ1-3	.	CAWSVGGPVPHTIYF	TGTGCCTGGAGTGTGGGAGGCCCAGTCCCCCACACCATATATTTT
.	TRBV7-9	TRBJ2-5	.	CASSLGSTGGPETQYF	TGTGCCAGCAGCTTAGGGTCAACGGGGGGCCCGGAGACCCAGTACTTC
.	TRBV28	TRBJ1-1	.	CASSFLTWGVNTEAFF	TGTGCCAGCAGTTTTCTAACGTGGGGGGTGAACACTGAAGCTTTCTTT
.	TRBV5-8	TRBJ1-5	.	CASSFGRGGQPQHF	TGTGCCAGCAGCTTTGGCAGGGGAGGGCAGCCCCAGCATTTT
.	TRBV6-5	TRBJ2-7	.	CASSYSAGGYEQYF	TGTGCCAGCAGTTACTCCGCCGGAGGGTACGAGCAGTACTTC
.	TRBV5-1	TRBJ2-1	.	CASSALALPSNEQFF	TGCGCCAGCAGCGCCCTAGCTTTACCGAGCAATGAGCAGTTCTTC
.	TRBV27	TRBJ2-2	.	CASSFIQPEGELFF	TGTGCCAGCAGTTTTATCCAACCCGAGGGGGAGCTGTTTTTT
.	TRBV27	TRBJ2-7	TRBD2	CASRPVVGLAVSYEQYF	TGTGCCAGCAGGCCGGTCGTTGGACTAGCGGTCTCCTACGAGCAGTACTTC
.	TRBV19	TRBJ2-4	.	CASRVWASPKNIQYF	TGTGCCTCGAGGGTTTGGGCCTCCCCCAAAAACATTCAGTACTTC
.	TRBV19	TRBJ2-1	TRBD2	CATSQVAGIEQFF	TGTGCCACGTCACAGGTAGCGGGAATTGAGCAGTTCTTC
.	TRBV5-8	TRBJ2-3	TRBD2	CASSAGLAGVGAWTQYF	TGTGCCAGCAGCGCGGGACTAGCGGGAGTTGGGGCGTGGACGCAGTATTTT
.	TRBV7-3	TRBJ2-1	TRBD1	CASSARTGATYNEQFF	TGTGCCAGCAGCGCACGGACAGGGGCCACCTACAATGAGCAGTTCTTC
.	TRBV18	TRBJ1-2	.	CASSEVVNIGYTF	TGTGCCAGCTCAGAGGTAGTAAATATTGGCTACACCTTC
.	TRBV5-1	TRBJ2-6	TRBD1	CASSLTGAGANVLTF	TGCGCCAGCAGCTTAACAGGGGCTGGGGCCAACGTCCTGACTTTC
.	TRBV2	TRBJ2-5	.	CAGGRAATQYF	TGTGCCGGAGGCCGGGCTGCGACCCAGTACTTC
.	TRBV10-3	TRBJ2-1	.	CAISESGGALTSYNEQFF	TGTGCCATCAGTGAGTCGGGGGGGGCCCTTACCTCCTACAATGAGCAGTTCTTC
.	TRBV6-1	TRBJ2-7	TRBD2	CASSEPPGGEQYF	TGTGCCAGCAGTGAGCCGCCCGGGGGGGAGCAGTACTTC
.	TRBV28	TRBJ1-4	.	CASSYEASGEKLFF	TGTGCCAGCAGTTACGAGGCCTCGGGTGAAAAACTGTTTTTT
.	TRBV5-8	TRBJ1-5	TRBD1	CASSLAGRGPNQPQHF	TGTGCCAGCAGCTTGGCCGGGAGGGGGCCTAATCAGCCCCAGCATTTT
.	TRBV11-2	TRBJ1-5	.	CASSLGRGRPQHF	TGTGCCAGCAGCTTAGGGCGGGGTCGGCCCCAGCATTTT
.	TRBV27	TRBJ2-1	.	CASSPSLDNEQFF	TGTGCCAGCAGTCCCTCCCTAGACAATGAGCAGTTCTTC
once	TRBV9	TRBJ1-2	TRBD1	CASSVTGEEGYTF	TGTGCCAGCAGCGTGACAGGGGAGGAGGGCTACACCTTC
once	TRBV5-1	TRBJ1-1	.	CASSPLQARTEAFF	TGCGCCAGCAGCCCCCTACAGGCGAGGACTGAAGCTTTCTTT
.	TRBV7-2	TRBJ2-7	TRBD2	CASSISGRGRASYEQYF	TGTGCCAGCAGCATTTCTGGTCGGGGGAGGGCCTCGTACGAGCAGTACTTC
.	TRBV6-5	TRBJ2-5	TRBD1	CASRRTGEETQYF	TGTGCCAGCAGAAGGACAGGGGAAGAGACCCAGTACTTC
.	TRBV27	TRBJ1-1	TRBD1	CASRRTGGKTEAFF	TGTGCCAGCAGGAGGACAGGGGGAAAAACTGAAGCTTTCTTT
.	TRBV19	TRBJ2-6	.	CASSSILVSGANVLTF	TGTGCCAGTAGTTCCATTTTAGTTTCTGGGGCCAACGTCCTGACTTTC
.	TRBV7-2	TRBJ2-7	TRBD2	CASSLISSGFRYEQYF	TGTGCCAGCAGCTTAATATCTAGCGGGTTTCGCTACGAGCAGTACTTC
.	TRBV19	TRBJ2-2	TRBD1	CASRPTGVGTGELFF	TGTGCCAGTAGACCGACAGGGGTTGGCACCGGGGAGCTGTTTTTT
.	TRBV28	TRBJ1-1	.	CASSLSGVNTEAFF	TGTGCCAGCAGTTTGTCGGGGGTGAACACTGAAGCTTTCTTT
.	TRBV28	TRBJ1-1	.	CASSLYTKGTEAFF	TGTGCCAGCAGTTTATACACTAAGGGGACTGAAGCTTTCTTT
.	TRBV5-4	TRBJ2-3	TRBD2	CASSVLAGGPTDTQYF	TGTGCCAGCAGCGTACTAGCGGGAGGGCCCACAGATACGCAGTATTTT